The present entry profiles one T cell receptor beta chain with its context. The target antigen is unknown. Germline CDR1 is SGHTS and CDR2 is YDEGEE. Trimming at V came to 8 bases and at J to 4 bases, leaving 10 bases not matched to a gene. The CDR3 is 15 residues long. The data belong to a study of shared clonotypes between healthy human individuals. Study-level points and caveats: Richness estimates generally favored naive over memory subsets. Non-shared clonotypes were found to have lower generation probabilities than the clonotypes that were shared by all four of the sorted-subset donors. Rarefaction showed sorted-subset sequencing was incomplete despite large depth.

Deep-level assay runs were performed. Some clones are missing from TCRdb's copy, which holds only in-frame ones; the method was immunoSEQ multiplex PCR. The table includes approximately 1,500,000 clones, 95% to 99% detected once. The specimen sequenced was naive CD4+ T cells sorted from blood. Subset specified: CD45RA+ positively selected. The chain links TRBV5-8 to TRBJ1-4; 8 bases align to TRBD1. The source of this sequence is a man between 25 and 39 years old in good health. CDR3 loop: CASPGLGQDNEKLFF. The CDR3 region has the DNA TGTGCCAGTCCCGGGCTGGGACAGGATAATGAAAAACTGTTTTTT.